This T cell receptor beta chain is from a study of OX40 agonist ivuxolimab in advanced cancers. Study summary: The dose-escalation cohort had hepatocellular carcinoma, melanoma, renal cell or head and neck cancer. Partial responses occurred in Three dose-escalation patients, one with hepatocellular carcinoma and two with cutaneous melanoma. Overall study findings and caveats: In general, CD8+ T cells held more expanded clones than CD4+ did, on average. The specificity for antigen of the expanded peripheral T cells was not determined.

This clone was seen only once. Its antigen is unidentified. This CDR3 comprises 15 residues. Trimming took 4 bases from V and 1 from J, leaving 17 bases between them. In germline, CDR1 is GTSNPN, CDR2 SVGIG (reference sequence). The data were produced by immunoSEQ multiplex PCR, yet TCRdb's version contains in-frame clones alone and is incomplete. The repertoire consists of about 73,000 clones, with roughly 90% occurring once and the leading ten covering roughly a tenth. This clonotype was obtained from an adult with an advanced solid tumor such as melanoma, head and neck, liver or kidney cancer. Sequenced material: CD4+ or CD8+ T cells sorted from blood, taken in a trial of the OX40 agonist ivuxolimab. This sequence joins TRBV30 and TRBJ2-7; either TRBD1 or TRBD2 may fit D (6 bases each). The CDR3 DNA reads as TGTGCCTGGACCCCGCCGGGGGCCGGTTCCTACGAGCAGTACTTC. Its translation: CAWTPPGAGSYEQYF.